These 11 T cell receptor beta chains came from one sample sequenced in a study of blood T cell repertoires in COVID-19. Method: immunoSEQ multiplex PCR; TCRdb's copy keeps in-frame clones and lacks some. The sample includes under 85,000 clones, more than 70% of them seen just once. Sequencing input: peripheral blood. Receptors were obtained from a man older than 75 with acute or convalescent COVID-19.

The CDR3 loop is CASRSGFFNEQYF. The CDR3 coding sequence is TGTGCCAGCAGGAGCGGGTTCTTCAACGAGCAGTACTTC. J is TRBJ2-7 and V is TRBV7-2; D may be TRBD2 (6 bases). Looked up from germline, CDR1 is SGHTA and CDR2 is FQGNSA. This CDR3 spans 13 amino acids. Trimming pared 6 bases from V and 5 bases from J, leaving 14 bases between.

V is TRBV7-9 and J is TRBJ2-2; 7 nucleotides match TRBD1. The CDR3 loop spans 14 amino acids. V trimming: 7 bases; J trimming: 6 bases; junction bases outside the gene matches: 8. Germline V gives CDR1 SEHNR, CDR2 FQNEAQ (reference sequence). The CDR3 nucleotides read TGTGCCAGCACCCACAGACAGGGCTCCGGGGAGCTGTTTTTT. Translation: CASTHRQGSGELFF.

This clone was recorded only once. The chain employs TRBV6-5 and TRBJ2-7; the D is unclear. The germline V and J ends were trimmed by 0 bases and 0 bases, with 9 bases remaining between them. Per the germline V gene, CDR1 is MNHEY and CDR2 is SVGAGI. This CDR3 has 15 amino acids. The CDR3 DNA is TGTGCCAGCAGTTACTCGGGCTTGTCCTCCTACGAGCAGTACTTC. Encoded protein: CASSYSGLSSYEQYF.

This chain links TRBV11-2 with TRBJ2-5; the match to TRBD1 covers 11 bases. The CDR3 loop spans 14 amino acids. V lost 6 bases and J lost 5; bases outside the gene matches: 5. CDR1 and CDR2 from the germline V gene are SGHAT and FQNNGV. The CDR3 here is CASRSGTGGETQYF. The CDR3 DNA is TGTGCCAGCAGATCCGGGACAGGGGGGGAGACCCAGTACTTC.

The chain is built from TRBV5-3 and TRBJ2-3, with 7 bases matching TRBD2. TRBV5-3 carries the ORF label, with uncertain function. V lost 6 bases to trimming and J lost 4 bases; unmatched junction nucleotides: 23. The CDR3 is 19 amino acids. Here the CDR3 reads CARNSNAPGPSAGADTQYF. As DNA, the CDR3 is TGTGCCAGAAACTCTAATGCGCCGGGACCCTCGGCGGGGGCAGATACGCAGTATTTT.

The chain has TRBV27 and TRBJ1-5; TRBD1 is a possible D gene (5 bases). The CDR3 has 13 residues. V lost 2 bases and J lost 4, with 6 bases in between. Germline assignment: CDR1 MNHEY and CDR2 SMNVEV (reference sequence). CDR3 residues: CASSLRGNQPQHF. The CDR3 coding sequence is TGTGCCAGCAGTTTACGGGGGAATCAGCCCCAGCATTTT.

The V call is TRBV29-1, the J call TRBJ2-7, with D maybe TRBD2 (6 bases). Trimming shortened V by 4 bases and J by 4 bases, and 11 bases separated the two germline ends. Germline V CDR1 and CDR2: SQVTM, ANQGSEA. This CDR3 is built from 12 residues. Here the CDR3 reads CSVGPGVYEQYF. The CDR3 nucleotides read TGCAGCGTTGGACCGGGAGTTTACGAGCAGTACTTC.

This chain's CDR3 is CASSTQTSLRGNEQFF. CDR3 DNA: TGTGCCAGTAGTACCCAGACTAGCCTGAGGGGCAATGAGCAGTTCTTC. This chain joins TRBV19 and TRBJ2-1, with TRBD2 matching 7 bases. Germline values: CDR1 LNHDA, CDR2 SQIVND (reference sequence). The CDR3 totals 16 residues. The V and J ends lost 4 bases and 6 bases, in that order; junction bases with no gene match: 12.

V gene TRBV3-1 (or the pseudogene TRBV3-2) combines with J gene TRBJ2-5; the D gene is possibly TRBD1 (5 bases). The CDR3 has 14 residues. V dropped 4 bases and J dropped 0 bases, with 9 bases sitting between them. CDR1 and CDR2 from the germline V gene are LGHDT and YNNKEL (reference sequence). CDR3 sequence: CASSPPGYQETQYF. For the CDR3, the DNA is TGTGCCAGCAGCCCTCCAGGGTACCAAGAGACCCAGTACTTC.

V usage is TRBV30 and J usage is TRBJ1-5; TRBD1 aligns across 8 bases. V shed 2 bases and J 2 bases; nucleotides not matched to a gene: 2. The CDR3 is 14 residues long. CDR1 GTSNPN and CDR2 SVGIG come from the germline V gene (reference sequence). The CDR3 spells CAWSTTGGNQPQHF. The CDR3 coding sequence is TGTGCCTGGAGTACGACAGGGGGCAATCAGCCCCAGCATTTT.

This CDR3 is CASSQGTSRTDTQYF. DNA for the CDR3: TGTGCCAGCAGCCAGGGGACTAGCCGTACAGATACGCAGTATTTT. The rearrangement links TRBV3-1 (or the pseudogene TRBV3-2) to TRBJ2-3, with TRBD2 identical over 9 bases. V dropped 3 bases and J dropped 3; count of bases not matched to a gene: 4. This CDR3 is built from 15 residues. The germline CDR1 and CDR2 sequences are LGHDT and YNNKEL (reference sequence).